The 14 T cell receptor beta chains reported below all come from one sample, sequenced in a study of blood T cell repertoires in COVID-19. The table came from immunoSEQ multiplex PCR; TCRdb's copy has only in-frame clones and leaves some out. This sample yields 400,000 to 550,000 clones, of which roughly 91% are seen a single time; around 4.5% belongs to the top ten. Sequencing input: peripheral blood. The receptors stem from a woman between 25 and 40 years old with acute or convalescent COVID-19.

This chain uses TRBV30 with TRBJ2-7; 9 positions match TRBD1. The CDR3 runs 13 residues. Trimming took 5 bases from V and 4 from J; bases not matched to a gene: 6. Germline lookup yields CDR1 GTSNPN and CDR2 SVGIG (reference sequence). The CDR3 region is CAWAGDREYEQYF. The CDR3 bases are TGTGCCTGGGCCGGGGACAGGGAGTACGAGCAGTACTTC.

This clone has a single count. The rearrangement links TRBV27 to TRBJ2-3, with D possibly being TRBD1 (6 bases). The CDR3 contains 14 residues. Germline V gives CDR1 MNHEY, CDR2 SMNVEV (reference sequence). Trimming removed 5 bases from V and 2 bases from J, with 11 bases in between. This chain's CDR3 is CASSNTGFTDTQYF. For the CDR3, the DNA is TGTGCCAGCAGTAACACAGGGTTCACAGATACGCAGTATTTT.

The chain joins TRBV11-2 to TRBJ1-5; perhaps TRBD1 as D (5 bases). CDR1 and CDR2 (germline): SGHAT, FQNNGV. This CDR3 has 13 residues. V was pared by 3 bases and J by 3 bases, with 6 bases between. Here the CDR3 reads CASSLGHNQPQHF. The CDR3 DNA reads TGTGCCAGCAGCTTGGGGCACAATCAGCCCCAGCATTTT.

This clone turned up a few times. The CDR3 DNA reads as TGTGCCAGCAGTGACAGACCAGCGAGCGCAGATACGCAGTATTTT. This codes for CASSDRPASADTQYF. This chain uses TRBV6-1 with TRBJ2-3; D unresolved. In germline, CDR1 is MNHNS, CDR2 SASEGT. The V gene lost 3 bases and the J gene lost 4 bases, with 14 bases spanning the gap. The CDR3 covers 15 residues.

CDR3 loop: CASSEPRGSTDTQYF. CDR3 DNA: TGTGCCAGCAGTGAACCCAGGGGTAGCACAGATACGCAGTATTTT. This chain uses TRBV2 with TRBJ2-3; a weak D match, TRBD1 (6 bases). CDR3 length: 15 residues. CDR1 and CDR2 (germline): SNHLY, FYNNEI. V was cut by 2 bases and J by 0 bases, with 9 bases left in between.

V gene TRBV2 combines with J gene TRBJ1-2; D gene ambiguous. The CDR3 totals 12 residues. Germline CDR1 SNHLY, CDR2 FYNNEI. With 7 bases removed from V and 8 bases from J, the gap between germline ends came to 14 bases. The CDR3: CASTLRGRGYTF. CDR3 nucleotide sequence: TGTGCCAGCACCCTACGGGGAAGAGGCTACACCTTC.

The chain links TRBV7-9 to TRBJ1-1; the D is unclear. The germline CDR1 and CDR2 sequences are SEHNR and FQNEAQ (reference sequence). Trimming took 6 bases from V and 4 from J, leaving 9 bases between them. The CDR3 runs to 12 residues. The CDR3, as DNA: TGTGCCAGCAGGGCGGGAGGCACTGAAGCTTTCTTT. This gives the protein CASRAGGTEAFF.

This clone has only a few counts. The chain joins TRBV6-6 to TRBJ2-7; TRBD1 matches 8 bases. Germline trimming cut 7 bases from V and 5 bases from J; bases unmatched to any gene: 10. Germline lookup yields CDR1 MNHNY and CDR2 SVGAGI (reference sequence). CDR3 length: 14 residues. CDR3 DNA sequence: TGTGCCAGCACCGCGGACAGGGTTTCAAACGAGCAGTACTTC. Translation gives CASTADRVSNEQYF.

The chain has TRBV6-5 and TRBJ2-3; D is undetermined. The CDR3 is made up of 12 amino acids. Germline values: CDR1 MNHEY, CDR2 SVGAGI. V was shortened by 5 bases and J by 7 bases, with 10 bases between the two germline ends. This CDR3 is CASSTDTNTQYF. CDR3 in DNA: TGTGCCAGCAGTACCGATACAAATACGCAGTATTTT.

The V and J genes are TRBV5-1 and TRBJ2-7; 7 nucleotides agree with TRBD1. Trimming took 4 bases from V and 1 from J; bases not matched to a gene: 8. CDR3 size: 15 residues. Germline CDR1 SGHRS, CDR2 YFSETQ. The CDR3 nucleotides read TGCGCCAGCAGCAGGGACCGGGACAGTTCCTACGAGCAGTACTTC. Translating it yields CASSRDRDSSYEQYF.

The CDR3 nucleotides read TGCAGCGTAACCTTCCACGGTGGCGAGCAGTACTTC. This codes for CSVTFHGGEQYF. The rearrangement uses TRBV29-1 and TRBJ2-7, with unresolved D. The CDR3 extends over 12 amino acids. Between the trimmed V and J ends, which lost 6 bases and 6 bases, there was a span of 15 bases. Germline V gene sequence: CDR1 SQVTM, CDR2 ANQGSEA.

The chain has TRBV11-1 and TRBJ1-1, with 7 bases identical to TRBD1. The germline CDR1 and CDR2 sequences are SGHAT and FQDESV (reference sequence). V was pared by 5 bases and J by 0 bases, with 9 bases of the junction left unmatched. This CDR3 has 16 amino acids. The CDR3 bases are TGTGCCAGCAGCCCAGGGACAGCTCGAATGAACACTGAAGCTTTCTTT. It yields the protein CASSPGTARMNTEAFF.

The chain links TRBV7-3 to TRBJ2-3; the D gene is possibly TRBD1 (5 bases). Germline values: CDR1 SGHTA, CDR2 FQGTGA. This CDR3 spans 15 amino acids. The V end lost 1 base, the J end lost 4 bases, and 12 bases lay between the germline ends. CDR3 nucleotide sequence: TGTGCCAGCAGCTTAAGTTGGGGCGTCGCAGATACGCAGTATTTT. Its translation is CASSLSWGVADTQYF.

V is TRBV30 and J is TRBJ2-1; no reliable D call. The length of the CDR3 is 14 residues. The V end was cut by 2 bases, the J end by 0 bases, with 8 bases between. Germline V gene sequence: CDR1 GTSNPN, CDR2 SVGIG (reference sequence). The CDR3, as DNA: TGTGCCTGGAGTTGGTCGAGCTCCTACAATGAGCAGTTCTTC. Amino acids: CAWSWSSSYNEQFF. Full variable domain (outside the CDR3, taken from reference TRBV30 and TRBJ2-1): SQTIHQWPATLVQPVGSPLSLECTVEGTSNPNLYWYRQAAGRGLQLLFYSVGIGQISSEVPQNLSASRPQDRQFILSSKKLLLSDSGFYLCAWSWSSSYNEQFFGPGTRLTVL.